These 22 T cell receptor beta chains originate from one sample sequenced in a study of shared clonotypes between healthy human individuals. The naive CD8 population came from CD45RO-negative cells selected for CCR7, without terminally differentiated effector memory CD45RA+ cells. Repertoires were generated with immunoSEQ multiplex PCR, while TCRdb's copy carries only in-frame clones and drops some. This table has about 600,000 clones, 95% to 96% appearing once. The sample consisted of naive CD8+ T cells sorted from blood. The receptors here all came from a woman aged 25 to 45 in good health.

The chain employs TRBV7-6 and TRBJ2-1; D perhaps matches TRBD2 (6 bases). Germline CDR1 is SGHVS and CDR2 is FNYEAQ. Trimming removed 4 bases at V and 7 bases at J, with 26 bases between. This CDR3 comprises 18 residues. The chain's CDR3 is CASSSTVADAPLWNEQFF. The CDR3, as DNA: TGTGCCAGCAGCTCCACCGTAGCGGACGCGCCTCTTTGGAATGAGCAGTTCTTC.

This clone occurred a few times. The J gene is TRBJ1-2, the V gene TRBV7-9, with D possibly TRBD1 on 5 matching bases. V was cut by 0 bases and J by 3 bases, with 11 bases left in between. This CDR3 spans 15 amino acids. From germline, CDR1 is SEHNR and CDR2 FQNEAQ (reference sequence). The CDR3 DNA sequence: TGTGCCAGCAGCTTAGCGTTAGGGGTGGACTATGGCTACACCTTC. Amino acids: CASSLALGVDYGYTF.

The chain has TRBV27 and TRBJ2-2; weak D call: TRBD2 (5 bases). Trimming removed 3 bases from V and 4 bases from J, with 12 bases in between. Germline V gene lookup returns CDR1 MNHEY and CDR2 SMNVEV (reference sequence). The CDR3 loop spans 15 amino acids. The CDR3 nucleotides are TGTGCCAGCAGTTTTACGGGAAGTGTCACCGGGGAGCTGTTTTTT. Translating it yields CASSFTGSVTGELFF.

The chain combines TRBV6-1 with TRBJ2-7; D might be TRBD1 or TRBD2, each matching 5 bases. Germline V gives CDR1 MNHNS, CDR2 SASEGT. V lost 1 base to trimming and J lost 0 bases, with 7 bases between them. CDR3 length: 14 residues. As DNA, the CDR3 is TGTGCCAGCAGTGAAGGAGGGGCCTCCTACGAGCAGTACTTC. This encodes CASSEGGASYEQYF.

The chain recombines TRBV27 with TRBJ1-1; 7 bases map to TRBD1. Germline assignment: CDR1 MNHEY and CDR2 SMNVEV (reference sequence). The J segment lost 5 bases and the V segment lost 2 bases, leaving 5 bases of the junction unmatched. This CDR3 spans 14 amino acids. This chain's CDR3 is CASSLGRGITEAFF. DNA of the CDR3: TGTGCCAGCAGTTTAGGCAGGGGGATAACTGAAGCTTTCTTT.

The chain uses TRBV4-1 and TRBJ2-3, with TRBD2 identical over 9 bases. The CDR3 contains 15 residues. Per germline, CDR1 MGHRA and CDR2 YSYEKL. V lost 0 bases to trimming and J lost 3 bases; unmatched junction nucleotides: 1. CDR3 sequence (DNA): TGCGCCAGCAGCCAAGAGGCGGGAGGGACAGATACGCAGTATTTT. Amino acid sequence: CASSQEAGGTDTQYF.

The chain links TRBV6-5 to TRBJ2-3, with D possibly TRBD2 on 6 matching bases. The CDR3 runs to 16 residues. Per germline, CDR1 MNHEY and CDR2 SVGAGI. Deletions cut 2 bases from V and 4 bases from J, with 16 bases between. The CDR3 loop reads CASSYGTGLGPDTQYF. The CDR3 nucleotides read TGTGCCAGCAGTTACGGTACGGGACTGGGGCCAGATACGCAGTATTTT.

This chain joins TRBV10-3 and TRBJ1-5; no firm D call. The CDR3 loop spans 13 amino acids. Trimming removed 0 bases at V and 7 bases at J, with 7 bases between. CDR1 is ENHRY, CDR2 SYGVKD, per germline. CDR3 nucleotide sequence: TGTGCCATCAGTGAGTCCCGGCTGCAGCCCCAGCATTTT. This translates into CAISESRLQPQHF.

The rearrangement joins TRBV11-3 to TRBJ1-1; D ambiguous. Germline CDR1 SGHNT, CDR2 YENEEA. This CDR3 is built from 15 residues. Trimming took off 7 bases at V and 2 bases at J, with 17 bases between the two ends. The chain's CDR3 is CASTRYESLNTEAFF. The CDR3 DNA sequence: TGTGCCAGCACCCGATACGAGAGCTTAAACACTGAAGCTTTCTTT.

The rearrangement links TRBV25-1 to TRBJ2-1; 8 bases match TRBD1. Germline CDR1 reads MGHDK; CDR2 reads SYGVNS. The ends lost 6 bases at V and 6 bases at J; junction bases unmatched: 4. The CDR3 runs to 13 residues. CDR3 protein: CASRETGGNEQFF. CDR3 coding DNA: TGTGCCAGCAGGGAAACAGGGGGCAATGAGCAGTTCTTC.

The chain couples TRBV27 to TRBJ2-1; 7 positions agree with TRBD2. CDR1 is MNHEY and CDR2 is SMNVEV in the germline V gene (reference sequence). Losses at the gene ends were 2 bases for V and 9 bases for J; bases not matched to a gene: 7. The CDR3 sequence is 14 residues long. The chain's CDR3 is CASSLLGGEAEQFF. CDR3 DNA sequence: TGTGCCAGCAGTTTACTGGGGGGGGAGGCTGAGCAGTTCTTC.

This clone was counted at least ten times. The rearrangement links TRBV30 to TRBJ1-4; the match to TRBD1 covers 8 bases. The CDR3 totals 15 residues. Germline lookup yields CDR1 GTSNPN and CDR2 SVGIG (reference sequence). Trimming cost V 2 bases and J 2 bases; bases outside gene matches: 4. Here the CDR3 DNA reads TGTGCCTGGAGTCAAGGACAGGGTACTAATGAAAAACTGTTTTTT. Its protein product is CAWSQGQGTNEKLFF.

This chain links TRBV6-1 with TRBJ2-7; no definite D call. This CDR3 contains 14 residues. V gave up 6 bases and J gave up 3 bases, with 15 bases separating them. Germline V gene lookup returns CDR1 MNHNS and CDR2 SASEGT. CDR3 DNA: TGTGCCAGCAGCGCTAGGGCCTCGGTCTACGAGCAGTACTTC. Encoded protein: CASSARASVYEQYF.

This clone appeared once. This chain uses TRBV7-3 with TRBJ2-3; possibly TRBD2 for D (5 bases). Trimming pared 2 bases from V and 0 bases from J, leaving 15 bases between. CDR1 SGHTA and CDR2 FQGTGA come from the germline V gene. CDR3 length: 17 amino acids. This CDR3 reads CASSLWFSTISTDTQYF. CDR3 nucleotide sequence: TGTGCCAGCAGCTTATGGTTTTCGACTATCAGCACAGATACGCAGTATTTT. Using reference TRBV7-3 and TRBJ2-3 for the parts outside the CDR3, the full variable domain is GAGVSQTPSNKVTEKGKYVELRCDPISGHTALYWYRQSLGQGPEFLIYFQGTGAADDSGLPNDRFFAVRPEGSVSTLKIQRTERGDSAVYLCASSLWFSTISTDTQYFGPGTRLTVL.

The CDR3 spells CASSVFTSGSSYNEQFF. The CDR3 bases are TGTGCCAGCAGCGTGTTTACTAGCGGGAGCTCCTACAATGAGCAGTTCTTC. This chain links TRBV9 with TRBJ2-1; 11 nucleotides agree with TRBD2. The germline V gene encodes CDR1 SGDLS and CDR2 YYNGEE. The junction had 4 bases not matched to a gene; V was cut back by 2 bases and J by 0 bases. The CDR3 covers 17 residues.

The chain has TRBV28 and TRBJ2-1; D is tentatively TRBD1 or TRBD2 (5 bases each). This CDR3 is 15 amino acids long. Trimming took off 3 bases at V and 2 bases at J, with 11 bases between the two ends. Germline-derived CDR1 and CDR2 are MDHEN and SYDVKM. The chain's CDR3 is CASSLGQRTYNEQFF. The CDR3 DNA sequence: TGTGCCAGCAGTTTGGGGCAGCGGACCTACAATGAGCAGTTCTTC. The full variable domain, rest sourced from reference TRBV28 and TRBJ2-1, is DVKVTQSSRYLVKRTGEKVFLECVQDMDHENMFWYRQDPGLGLRLIYFSYDVKMKEKGDIPEGYSVSREKKERFSLILESASTNQTSMYLCASSLGQRTYNEQFFGPGTRLTVL.

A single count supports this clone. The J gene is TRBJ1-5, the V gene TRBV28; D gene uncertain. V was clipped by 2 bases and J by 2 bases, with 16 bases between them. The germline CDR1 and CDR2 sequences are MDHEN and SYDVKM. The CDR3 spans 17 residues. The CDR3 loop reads CASSLLSYTRGNQPQHF. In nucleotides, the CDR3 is TGTGCCAGCAGTTTACTTTCCTATACAAGGGGCAATCAGCCCCAGCATTTT.

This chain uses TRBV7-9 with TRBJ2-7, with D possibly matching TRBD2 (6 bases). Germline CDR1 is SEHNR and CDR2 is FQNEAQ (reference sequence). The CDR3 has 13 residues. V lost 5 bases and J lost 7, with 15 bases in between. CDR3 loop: CASSRSGAREQYF. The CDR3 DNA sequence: TGTGCCAGCAGCCGTAGCGGAGCCCGGGAGCAGTACTTC.

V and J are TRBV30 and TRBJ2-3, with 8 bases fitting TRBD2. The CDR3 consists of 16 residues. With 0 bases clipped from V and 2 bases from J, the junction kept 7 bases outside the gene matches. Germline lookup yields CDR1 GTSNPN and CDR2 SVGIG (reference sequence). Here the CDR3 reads CAWSVPVLADTDTQYF. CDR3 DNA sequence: TGTGCCTGGAGTGTACCGGTACTAGCGGACACAGATACGCAGTATTTT.

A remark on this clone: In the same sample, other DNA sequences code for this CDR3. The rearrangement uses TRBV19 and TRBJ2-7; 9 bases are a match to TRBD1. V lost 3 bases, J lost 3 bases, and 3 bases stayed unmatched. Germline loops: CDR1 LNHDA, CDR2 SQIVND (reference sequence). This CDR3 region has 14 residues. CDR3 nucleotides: TGTGCCAGTAGTATCGGGACAGGGAGCTACGAGCAGTACTTC. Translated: CASSIGTGSYEQYF.

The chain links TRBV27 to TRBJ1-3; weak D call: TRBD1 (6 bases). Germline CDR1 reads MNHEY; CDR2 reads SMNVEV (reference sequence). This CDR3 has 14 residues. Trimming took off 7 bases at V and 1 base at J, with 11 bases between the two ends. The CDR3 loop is CASKQGGSGNTIYF. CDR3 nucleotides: TGTGCCAGCAAACAGGGAGGTTCTGGAAACACCATATATTTT.

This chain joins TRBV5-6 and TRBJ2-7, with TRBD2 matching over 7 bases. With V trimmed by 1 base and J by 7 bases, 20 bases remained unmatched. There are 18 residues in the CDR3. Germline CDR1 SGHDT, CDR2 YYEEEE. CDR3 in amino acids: CASSLSQGQRLAPREQYF. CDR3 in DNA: TGTGCCAGCAGCTTGTCGCAGGGTCAAAGACTAGCCCCCCGGGAGCAGTACTTC.